These 16 T cell receptor beta chains originate from one sample sequenced in a study of Graves' ophthalmopathy and Graves' hyperthyroidism. The sequenced template was RNA, covering the TCR beta CDR3 region. An opening RT-PCR round employed HTBI primers and preceded a second-round multiplex PCR. TCRdb reprocessed the multiplex PCR reads with MiXCR, giving one entry per CDR3 protein. This sample yields about 390,000 distinct CDR3 sequences, of which roughly 17% are seen a single time; roughly 2.3% belongs to the top ten. Sample: peripheral blood. These receptors were collected from an adult woman with stable Graves' hyperthyroidism.

This clonotype appeared many times. The rearrangement uses TRBV28 and TRBJ1-5; D might be TRBD1 (5 bases). The germline V and J ends were trimmed by 5 bases and 0 bases, with 8 bases remaining between them. This CDR3 spans 14 amino acids. In germline, CDR1 is MDHEN, CDR2 SYDVKM. The CDR3 DNA reads as TGTGCCAGCAGTCCGACAGATAGCAATCAGCCCCAGCATTTT. Translation: CASSPTDSNQPQHF.

The table lists this clonotype with many counts. The chain links TRBV29-1 to TRBJ1-1; no firm D call. V gave up 3 bases and J gave up 0 bases, with 8 bases separating them. Germline CDR1 is SQVTM and CDR2 is ANQGSEA. There are 13 residues in the CDR3. The CDR3, as DNA: TGCAGCGTTGATTCACGGATGAACACTGAAGCTTTCTTT. Translated, it gives CSVDSRMNTEAFF.

This clonotype was seen more than once but under ten times. V usage is TRBV7-9 and J usage is TRBJ2-5; D remains unclear. There are 12 residues in the CDR3. Germline CDR1 reads SEHNR; CDR2 reads FQNEAQ (reference sequence). Trimming took off 3 bases at V and 3 bases at J, with 5 bases between the two ends. CDR3 coding DNA: TGTGCCAGCAGCTTCGGAAAAGAGACCCAGTACTTC. Encoded protein: CASSFGKETQYF.

Of note for this clonotype: Its ends do not fully match the called genes, so a read error is possible. The chain joins TRBV6-2 or TRBV6-3 to TRBJ2-1; a possible D gene is TRBD2 (5 bases). The CDR3 is made up of 15 amino acids. Per the germline V gene, CDR1 is MNHEY and CDR2 is SVGEGT. CDR3 bases: TGTGCCAGCAGTTCCATAGCGCGCTCCTACAATGAGAAGTTCTTC. Translating gives CASSSIARSYNEKFF.

This clonotype has a handful of counts. This may arise from a read error, as a much more abundant clone is one base away. Here the CDR3 omits its conserved ending phenylalanine or tryptophan, so a read error is the likely source. The chain has TRBV20-1 and TRBJ1-2; TRBD1 might be the D (5 bases). The length of the CDR3 is 15 residues. Germline CDR1 DFQATT, CDR2 SNEGSKA (reference sequence). Deletions cut 3 bases from V and 1 base from J, with 15 bases between. CDR3 sequence reads: CSARGRGMINYGYTY. The CDR3, as DNA: TGCAGTGCTAGGGGGAGGGGAATGATTAACTATGGCTACACCTAC.

Remarks on this clonotype: With a much larger clone just one base away, this may be a read error. The rearrangement links TRBV5-1 to TRBJ1-1, with D unresolved. The CDR3 spans 13 residues. V was pared by 6 bases and J by 4 bases, with 13 bases between. The germline CDR1 and CDR2 sequences are SGHRS and YFSETQ. This chain's CDR3 is CASTPWWSTEAFF. CDR3 nucleotide sequence: TGCGCCAGCACCCCATGGTGGAGCACTGAAGCTTTCTTT.

This clonotype appeared many times. The J gene is TRBJ2-7, the V gene TRBV30; 9 nucleotides line up with TRBD1. Trimming cost V 3 bases and J 6 bases; bases outside gene matches: 12. Germline V gene data show CDR1 as GTSNPN and CDR2 as SVGIG (reference sequence). The CDR3 sequence is 15 residues long. CDR3: CAWRVWRTGVFEQYF. CDR3 sequence (DNA): TGTGCCTGGAGAGTTTGGAGGACAGGGGTTTTCGAGCAGTACTTC.

This clonotype was picked up many times. The chain links TRBV6-1 to TRBJ2-4, with TRBD2 as a possible D gene (6 bases). The germline V gene has CDR1 MNHNS and CDR2 SASEGT. Deletions cut 8 bases from V and 0 bases from J, with 14 bases between. The CDR3 is 15 residues long. The CDR3 nucleotides are TGTGCCAGCCACAAAACGGGAGAAGCCAAAAACATTCAGTACTTC. Its protein is CASHKTGEAKNIQYF.

This clonotype was detected ten times or more. The chain couples TRBV20-1 to TRBJ2-7; D is ambiguous. The CDR3 has 14 residues. Germline V CDR1 and CDR2: DFQATT, SNEGSKA (reference sequence). V was clipped by 3 bases and J by 4 bases, with 16 bases between them. CDR3 in DNA: TGCAGTGCTAGTATGGACCAGTTAAGTTACGAGCAGTACTTC. Amino acids: CSASMDQLSYEQYF.

This clonotype appeared many times. The CDR3 loop is CASSPKGYTYEQYF. In DNA, the CDR3 is TGTGCCAGCAGCCCTAAGGGGTATACCTACGAGCAGTACTTC. The chain uses TRBV27 and TRBJ2-7, with D perhaps matching TRBD1 (5 bases). Germline V gives CDR1 MNHEY, CDR2 SMNVEV (reference sequence). This CDR3 contains 14 residues. Trimming took 6 bases from V and 2 from J, leaving 14 bases between them.

This clonotype was recorded many times. The chain is built from TRBV9 and TRBJ2-7; TRBD1 or TRBD2 may be the D gene (5 bases each). Trimming stripped 0 bases from V and 0 bases from J, with 10 bases between. The CDR3 loop spans 15 amino acids. Germline V gene lookup returns CDR1 SGDLS and CDR2 YYNGEE. The CDR3 nucleotides read TGTGCCAGCAGCGTAGGATGGGGGAACTCCTACGAGCAGTACTTC. Amino acids: CASSVGWGNSYEQYF.

The rearrangement links TRBV5-5 to TRBJ2-2, with D unresolved. Germline CDR1 SGHKS, CDR2 YYEKEE (reference sequence). The V gene lost 4 bases and the J gene lost 1 base, with 8 bases spanning the gap. CDR3 size: 14 residues. This CDR3 reads CASSSIRNTGELFF. DNA of the CDR3: TGTGCCAGCAGCAGCATCAGGAACACCGGGGAGCTGTTTTTT. Variable domain in full (rest from reference TRBV5-5 and TRBJ2-2): DAGVTQSPTHLIKTRGQQVTLRCSPISGHKSVSWYQQVLGQGPQFIFQYYEKEERGRGNFPDRFSARQFPNYSSELNVNALLLGDSALYLCASSSIRNTGELFFGEGSRLTVL.

This clonotype was seen ten or more times. The chain joins TRBV6-2 or TRBV6-3 to TRBJ2-7, with TRBD2 matching 9 bases. CDR1 and CDR2 from the germline V gene are MNHEY and SVGEGT. Trimming at V came to 2 bases and at J to 5 bases, leaving 13 bases not matched to a gene. The CDR3 totals 17 residues. In nucleotides, the CDR3 is TGTGCCAGCAGTTACAGGGGGCTAGCGGGATTGAACGACGAGCAGTACTTC. Protein: CASSYRGLAGLNDEQYF.

In this sample, this clonotype turned up many times. The chain uses TRBV19 and TRBJ2-7; D is unresolved. This CDR3 has 15 amino acids. Trimming took off 3 bases at V and 3 bases at J, with 15 bases between the two ends. The germline CDR1 and CDR2 sequences are LNHDA and SQIVND (reference sequence). This chain's CDR3 is CASSMGPNSLYEQYF. CDR3 bases: TGTGCCAGTAGTATGGGCCCTAACAGTCTCTACGAGCAGTACTTC.

This clonotype was seen ten or more times. The V gene is TRBV6-2 or TRBV6-3, the J gene TRBJ1-1; D unresolved. Germline V gene sequence: CDR1 MNHEY, CDR2 SVGEGT. V was pared by 1 base and J by 4 bases, with 10 bases between. This CDR3 has 14 amino acids. CDR3: CASSYFTDLTEAFF. The CDR3 DNA is TGTGCCAGCAGTTACTTCACGGACCTCACTGAAGCTTTCTTT.

The rearrangement uses TRBV11-2 and TRBJ2-7; maybe TRBD2 (6 bases). Trimming removed 5 bases from V and 3 bases from J, with 11 bases in between. This CDR3 contains 13 residues. Per the germline V gene, CDR1 is SGHAT and CDR2 is FQNNGV. CDR3 bases: TGTGCCAGCAGCCCGATGGGGGGCTACGAGCAGTACTTC. It codes for CASSPMGGYEQYF.